The rows below give T cell receptor beta chains drawn from one sample of a study of blood T cell repertoires in COVID-19. Some clones are missing from TCRdb's copy, which holds only in-frame ones; the method was immunoSEQ multiplex PCR. The data hold under 300,000 clones, with more than 70% observed a single time. Material for sequencing was peripheral blood. The receptor source for this set is a woman aged 40 to 50 who had recovered from COVID-19. Both conserved end residues are part of each CDR3. Fields, in order: CDR3 length, J gene, V gene, CDR3 protein.

len: 19
j_gene: TRBJ2-7
v_gene: TRBV27
CDR3aa: CASSPGLAGDRGGIYEQYF

len: 15
j_gene: TRBJ2-3
v_gene: TRBV9
CDR3aa: CASSAGLVSTDTQYF

len: 13
j_gene: TRBJ2-5
v_gene: TRBV14
CDR3aa: CASSQDLGQTQYF

len: 16
j_gene: TRBJ1-5
v_gene: TRBV5-5
CDR3aa: CASSGLAGGSNQPQHF

len: 15
j_gene: TRBJ2-1
v_gene: TRBV4-2
CDR3aa: CASSQDRGQDNEQFF

len: 13
j_gene: TRBJ2-7
v_gene: TRBV10-3
CDR3aa: CAIKAGTAYEQYF

len: 13
j_gene: TRBJ1-5
v_gene: TRBV30
CDR3aa: CAWRGQGNQPQHF

len: 17
j_gene: TRBJ1-2
v_gene: TRBV7-9
CDR3aa: CASSLRAGGQVNYGYTF

len: 14
j_gene: TRBJ1-4
v_gene: TRBV30
CDR3aa: CAWSFQVFEEKLFF

len: 13
j_gene: TRBJ2-3
v_gene: TRBV6-6
CDR3aa: CASTFYSTDTQYF

len: 15
j_gene: TRBJ2-5
v_gene: TRBV10-3
CDR3aa: CAISEVLAGGETQYF

len: 15
j_gene: TRBJ2-3
v_gene: TRBV10-2
CDR3aa: CASRDRDSPTDTQYF

len: 14
j_gene: TRBJ1-5
v_gene: TRBV29-1
CDR3aa: CSVRTGISNQPQHF

len: 15
j_gene: TRBJ1-6
v_gene: TRBV6-5
CDR3aa: CASSYVGGVGSPLHF

len: 14
j_gene: TRBJ2-5
v_gene: TRBV7-2
CDR3aa: CASGLTGTKETQYF